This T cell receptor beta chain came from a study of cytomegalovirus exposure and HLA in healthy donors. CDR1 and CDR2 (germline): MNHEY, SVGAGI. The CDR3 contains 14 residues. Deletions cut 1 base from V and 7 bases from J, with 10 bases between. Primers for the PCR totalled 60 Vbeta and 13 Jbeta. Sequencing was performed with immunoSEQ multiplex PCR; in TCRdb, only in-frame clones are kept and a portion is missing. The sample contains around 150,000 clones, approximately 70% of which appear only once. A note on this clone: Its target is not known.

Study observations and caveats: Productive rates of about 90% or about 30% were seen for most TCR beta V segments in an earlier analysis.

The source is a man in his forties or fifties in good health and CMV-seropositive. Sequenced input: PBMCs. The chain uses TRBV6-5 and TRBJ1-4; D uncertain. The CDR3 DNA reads TGTGCCAGCAGTTACTTGAAGGAGGGTGAAAAACTGTTTTTT. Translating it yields CASSYLKEGEKLFF.